This T cell receptor (beta chain) was recorded in a study of T cell repertoires in cytomegalovirus infection. Looking at the study overall: Recently identified HLA-C-restricted CMV epitopes were among the peptides used. Evidence of both CMV infection and a matching HLA type came from public TCR beta signatures.

This clonotype has only one observation. Its antigen remains unidentified. TCRdb analysed the reads with MiXCR anew, one entry per CDR3 protein. The table lists about 85,000 distinct CDR3 sequences, 45% to 50% of them singletons. Findings of the study overall: Ex vivo responses were dominated by HLA-C-restricted CMV-specific TCR beta clonotypes.

Source: CD8+ T cells from cultured PBMCs, taken from culture after CMV antigen stimulation. The receptor was isolated from a human donor in good health (CMV status not recorded). Some clones in this sample may be carry-over from other donors' samples.

DNA for the CDR3: TGCGCCAGCGGAGACAGGAATGGAAATACGCAGTATTTT. Translated: CASGDRNGNTQYF. The V call is TRBV4-1, the J call TRBJ2-3; TRBD1 is a possible D gene (6 bases). CDR1 and CDR2 from the germline V gene are MGHRA and YSYEKL. The CDR3 runs to 13 residues. V was cut by 8 bases and J by 7 bases, with 16 bases left in between.